Listed here are 27 T cell receptor beta chains from one sample, sequenced in a study of cytomegalovirus exposure and HLA in healthy donors. PCR was performed using 60 Vbeta and 13 Jbeta primers. Clones were read by immunoSEQ multiplex PCR, and TCRdb kept only the in-frame ones, dropping some. The sample has over 150,000 clones; roughly 81% are singletons. Sequenced material: PBMCs. The receptors derive from a girl aged 5 to 17 in good health and CMV-seropositive.

The V and J genes are TRBV27 and TRBJ1-6; D is perhaps TRBD1 (5 bases). Germline values: CDR1 MNHEY, CDR2 SMNVEV (reference sequence). The CDR3 covers 17 residues. With 6 bases removed from V and 1 base from J, the gap between germline ends came to 16 bases. The CDR3 sequence is CASRTEPTGSYNSPLHF. As DNA, the CDR3 is TGTGCCAGCAGGACCGAGCCTACAGGTTCCTATAATTCACCCCTCCACTTT.

As DNA, the CDR3 is TGTGCCAGTAGTATTCAAGGGGGCCCCTCTGGCTACACCTTC. It translates to CASSIQGGPSGYTF. J is TRBJ1-2 and V is TRBV19, with 7 nucleotides matching TRBD1. J lost 7 bases, V lost 3 bases, and 8 bases had no gene match. Per the germline V gene, CDR1 is LNHDA and CDR2 is SQIVND (reference sequence). The CDR3 has 14 amino acids.

CDR3 in amino acids: CASSHPGQSSSYEQYF. DNA for the CDR3: TGTGCCAGCAGCCATCCGGGACAGTCGAGCTCCTACGAGCAGTACTTC. The chain links TRBV4-2 to TRBJ2-7; 7 positions match TRBD1. V lost 3 bases to trimming and J lost 0 bases; unmatched junction nucleotides: 8. The germline CDR1 and CDR2 sequences are LGHNA and YNFKEQ. This CDR3 comprises 16 residues.

The genes are TRBV5-1 and TRBJ2-3; a possible D gene is TRBD1 (6 bases). Germline V gene lookup returns CDR1 SGHRS and CDR2 YFSETQ. This CDR3 is 16 amino acids long. V lost 4 bases and J 5 bases, leaving 20 bases between the germline ends. CDR3 coding DNA: TGCGCCAGCAGCGGATGGACAGAGTGGGGCGTAGATACGCAGTATTTT. It translates to CASSGWTEWGVDTQYF.

The chain combines TRBV4-1 with TRBJ1-2; TRBD1 matches 10 bases. The CDR3 length is 15 residues. Losses at the gene ends were 3 bases for V and 5 bases for J; bases not matched to a gene: 6. Germline loops: CDR1 MGHRA, CDR2 YSYEKL. In DNA form, the CDR3 reads TGCGCCAGCAGCCATCCAGACAGGGGGCCATATGGCTACACCTTC. Its translation: CASSHPDRGPYGYTF.

The chain joins TRBV28 to TRBJ2-1; a weak D match, TRBD1 (7 bases). V was clipped by 4 bases and J by 12 bases, with 19 bases between them. The CDR3 length is 14 residues. Germline CDR1 and CDR2: MDHEN and SYDVKM. DNA for the CDR3: TGTGCCAGCAGTTCGCGGGACAGATTGTTTCGGCAGTTCTTC. It translates to CASSSRDRLFRQFF.

CDR3 in DNA: TGTGCCAGCAGAGGGGCGGTCGCAGATACGCAGTATTTT. Its translation is CASRGAVADTQYF. This sequence joins TRBV6-6 and TRBJ2-3, with a possible D match to TRBD1 (5 bases). The CDR3 extends over 13 amino acids. V lost 6 bases, J lost 4 bases, and 11 bases lay in between. CDR1 and CDR2 (germline): MNHNY, SVGAGI (reference sequence).

The chain employs TRBV19 and TRBJ1-3; no clear D gene. The CDR3 loop spans 14 amino acids. V gave up 4 bases and J gave up 0 bases, with 7 bases separating them. In germline, CDR1 is LNHDA, CDR2 SQIVND (reference sequence). As DNA, the CDR3 is TGTGCCAGTAGTACAGTCAGCTCTGGAAACACCATATATTTT. This codes for CASSTVSSGNTIYF.

This sequence joins TRBV5-4 and TRBJ1-1, with D hard to call. CDR3 length equals 13 residues. V was pared by 0 bases and J by 3 bases, with 6 bases between. Per germline, CDR1 SGHNT and CDR2 YYREEE (reference sequence). The CDR3 DNA is TGTGCCAGCAGCTTGGTCACAGACACTGAAGCTTTCTTT. This encodes CASSLVTDTEAFF.

The rearrangement links TRBV15 to TRBJ1-2; TRBD1 agrees at 7 bases. The CDR3 has 16 residues. Looked up from germline, CDR1 is LNHNV and CDR2 is YYDKDF (reference sequence). Trimming cost V 5 bases and J 3 bases; bases outside gene matches: 12. In nucleotides, the CDR3 is TGTGCCACCAGCCCGTCTACAGGGGAATTCTACTATGGCTACACCTTC. This codes for CATSPSTGEFYYGYTF.

The rearrangement links TRBV12-5 to TRBJ2-3; D possibly corresponds to TRBD2 (6 bases). This CDR3 is 19 amino acids long. CDR1 is LGHNT and CDR2 is FRNRAP in the germline V gene. Between the trimmed V and J ends, which lost 0 bases and 0 bases, there was a span of 19 bases. The CDR3 region is CASGLVQSGEAGSTDTQYF. Written as DNA, the CDR3 is TGTGCTAGTGGTTTGGTACAAAGTGGGGAGGCAGGGAGCACAGATACGCAGTATTTT.

The chain carries TRBV4-1 and TRBJ2-1, with 7 bases that match TRBD1. CDR1 is MGHRA and CDR2 is YSYEKL in the germline V gene. The CDR3 sequence is 13 residues long. V lost 3 bases to trimming and J lost 8 bases; unmatched junction nucleotides: 4. The CDR3 sequence: CASSHRQGHEQFF. DNA for the CDR3: TGCGCCAGCAGCCACCGACAGGGCCATGAGCAGTTCTTC.

The chain employs TRBV6-6 and TRBJ2-7; a weak D match, TRBD1 (5 bases). Germline CDR1 is MNHNY and CDR2 is SVGAGI (reference sequence). The CDR3 loop spans 16 amino acids. The ends were cut back, 0 bases at V and 2 bases at J, with 14 bases in the middle. The CDR3 sequence is CASSYSVQGSPYEQYF. CDR3 DNA sequence: TGTGCCAGCAGTTACTCGGTCCAGGGTTCACCCTACGAGCAGTACTTC.

This chain connects TRBV6-5 to TRBJ1-1; 8 nucleotides align to TRBD1. Per the germline V gene, CDR1 is MNHEY and CDR2 is SVGAGI. The J segment lost 8 bases and the V segment lost 6 bases, leaving 11 bases of the junction unmatched. This CDR3 spans 14 amino acids. The CDR3 sequence is CASRTAGGLTEAFF. CDR3 nucleotide sequence: TGTGCCAGCAGGACCGCAGGGGGCCTAACAGAAGCTTTCTTT.

This sequence joins TRBV6-1 and TRBJ1-5; perhaps TRBD1 as D (5 bases). Looked up from germline, CDR1 is MNHNS and CDR2 is SASEGT. The CDR3 has 14 residues. V gave up 8 bases and J gave up 6 bases, with 17 bases separating them. The CDR3 DNA reads TGTGCCAGCTTTGTCGGACAATCCAGTCAGCCCCAGCATTTT. This sequence encodes CASFVGQSSQPQHF.

This rearrangement joins TRBV7-8 to TRBJ1-2; no reliable D call. Germline assignment: CDR1 SGHVS and CDR2 FQNEAQ. The CDR3 has 12 residues. Trimming removed 8 bases at V and 2 bases at J, with 9 bases between. CDR3 sequence: CASSLENYGYTF. DNA for the CDR3: TGTGCCAGCTCCCTGGAGAACTATGGCTACACCTTC.

The J gene is TRBJ1-2, the V gene TRBV4-1, with 8 bases lining up with TRBD1. In germline, CDR1 is MGHRA, CDR2 YSYEKL. The junction had 3 bases not matched to a gene; V was cut back by 1 base and J by 2 bases. CDR3 size: 15 residues. The DNA for the CDR3 is TGCGCCAGCAGCCAAGTACAGGGGGGGAACTATGGCTACACCTTC. Residues: CASSQVQGGNYGYTF.

The chain recombines TRBV5-4 with TRBJ1-4; tentative D call: TRBD1 (6 bases). This CDR3 is 14 amino acids long. Trimming pared 0 bases from V and 8 bases from J, leaving 11 bases between. The V gene's germline CDR1 is SGHNT and CDR2 YYREEE (reference sequence). CDR3 bases: TGTGCCAGCAGCTTGGACAGGGCAGGGGAAAAACTGTTTTTT. The encoded protein is CASSLDRAGEKLFF.

This clone appeared once. V is TRBV9 and J is TRBJ1-3; the D is unclear. The germline V and J ends were trimmed by 0 bases and 5 bases, with 12 bases remaining between them. This CDR3 contains 15 residues. Germline loops: CDR1 SGDLS, CDR2 YYNGEE. In DNA form, the CDR3 reads TGTGCCAGCAGCGTAGCGGCGGGAATTCGAAACACCATATATTTT. Its translation: CASSVAAGIRNTIYF.

The chain has TRBV5-6 and TRBJ1-1, with a tentative D call TRBD1 (5 bases). In germline, CDR1 is SGHDT, CDR2 YYEEEE. Trimming removed 1 base from V and 1 base from J, with 14 bases in between. This CDR3 contains 16 residues. This CDR3 is CASSLRGWDSNTEAFF. CDR3 in DNA: TGTGCCAGCAGCTTGCGAGGGTGGGACTCGAACACTGAAGCTTTCTTT.

This clone was detected a few times. The rearrangement links TRBV27 to TRBJ1-2; 12 nucleotides align to TRBD1. V was clipped by 2 bases and J by 7 bases; unmatched bases: 14. Germline-derived CDR1 and CDR2 are MNHEY and SMNVEV (reference sequence). The CDR3 totals 18 residues. CDR3 residues: CASSLRRDRGRITTGYTF. The CDR3 DNA follows: TGTGCCAGCAGTTTAAGGCGGGACAGGGGGCGAATCACCACTGGCTACACCTTC.

This CDR3 reads CASGTSGLAGGPGNEQYF. The CDR3 nucleotides read TGCGCCAGCGGGACGTCGGGGCTAGCGGGGGGGCCGGGGAACGAGCAGTACTTC. V and J are TRBV10-2 and TRBJ2-7, with 12 bases that match TRBD2. CDR3 length: 18 residues. V lost 8 bases and J lost 5; bases outside the gene matches: 19. CDR1 is WSHSY and CDR2 is SAAADI in the germline V gene.

The count of this clone is one. The CDR3 DNA sequence: TGTGCCAGCAGCGTAGAGGGAGTCAGGTCGAACACCGGGGAGCTGTTTTTT. Encoded protein: CASSVEGVRSNTGELFF. V is TRBV9 and J is TRBJ2-2, with a possible D match to TRBD2 (5 bases). Trimming stripped 0 bases from V and 0 bases from J, with 12 bases between. Germline values: CDR1 SGDLS, CDR2 YYNGEE. CDR3 size: 17 residues.

Of note for this clone: The limits of the CDR3 on the DNA are not certain, so only TCRdb's listed CDR3 is given. The chain couples TRBV29-1 to TRBJ1-2; no DNA check was done on the table's D call, TRBD1. Both ends counted, the CDR3 spans 11 residues. Germline CDR1 reads SQVTM; CDR2 reads ANQGSEA. Here the CDR3 reads CSAVGQGALIF.

The chain employs TRBV15 and TRBJ1-2, with TRBD1 as a possible D gene (5 bases). Germline assignment: CDR1 LNHNV and CDR2 YYDKDF (reference sequence). Trimming cost V 8 bases and J 4 bases, with 20 bases left between them. This CDR3 has 15 residues. CDR3 nucleotide sequence: TGTGCCACCGCCTATGACCAGGGACTGGGCTATGGCTACACCTTC. Amino acids: CATAYDQGLGYGYTF.

This chain joins TRBV5-8 and TRBJ1-1, with D possibly matching TRBD1 (5 bases). The CDR3 sequence is 15 residues long. The germline V gene encodes CDR1 SGHTS and CDR2 YDEGEE. V shed 0 bases and J shed 4 bases, with 13 bases lying between them. The CDR3: CASSLVGGGGTEAFF. CDR3 DNA sequence: TGTGCCAGCAGCTTGGTGGGCGGGGGAGGCACTGAAGCTTTCTTT.

The rearrangement joins TRBV2 to TRBJ2-4; 8 bases line up with TRBD1. Germline CDR1 and CDR2: SNHLY and FYNNEI. Trimming cost V 1 base and J 7 bases; bases outside gene matches: 6. The CDR3 is 15 amino acids. This chain's CDR3 is CASSEEWDRINIQYF. The CDR3 DNA is TGTGCCAGCAGTGAAGAATGGGACAGGATTAACATTCAGTACTTC.